Included here is one TCR beta chain sequence, with context. These data are taken from a study of CD8 T cells in Susac syndrome. With random hexamers, reverse transcription was performed on about 0.5 to 1 ug of RNA. TCRdb independently ran MiXCR on the immunoSEQ multiplex PCR reads; one entry per CDR3 protein. The table includes under 550,000 distinct CDR3 sequences, roughly 85% detected once. This CDR3 spans 15 amino acids. CDR1 and CDR2 (germline): SEHNR, FQNEAQ (reference sequence). V lost 5 bases to trimming and J lost 4 bases; unmatched junction nucleotides: 9. CD8+ and CD4+ T cells circulating in blood were sequenced for TCR beta. CD8+ and CD4+ T cells were negatively isolated; TEMRA cells were FACS-enriched.

The source material was CD8+ T cells from PBMCs. This clonotype originated in a human donor with multiple sclerosis. The chain employs TRBV7-9 and TRBJ2-3; 7 bases are a match to TRBD2. CDR3 in amino acids: CASSVPGRGADTQYF. Here the CDR3 DNA reads TGTGCCAGCAGCGTCCCGGGACGGGGGGCAGATACGCAGTATTTT.